This is a list of T cell receptor beta chains from one sample in a study of CD8+ T cells in alopecia areata. The table came from immunoSEQ multiplex PCR; TCRdb's copy has only in-frame clones and leaves some out. The sample consists of about 130,000 clones, 58% of them appearing once. The sequences come from CD4+ T cells sorted from blood, collected at week 0. Every receptor here comes from a human donor with alopecia areata. Each CDR3 is given with its conserved first and last residue. Each record gives: CDR3 protein, V gene, J gene.

CASYSYNEQFF	TRBV5-6	TRBJ2-1
CSARRTEAFF	TRBV20-1	TRBJ1-1
CASSPRAGSSRTEAFF	TRBV11-2	TRBJ1-1
CASSEPSGGIPLHF	TRBV2	TRBJ1-6
CASAGQGMDNSPLHF	TRBV19	TRBJ1-6
CASSNRQGGNTEAFF	TRBV7-9	TRBJ1-1
CASSSLQGGNQPQHF	TRBV25-1	TRBJ1-5
CASSLGWGTYEQYF	TRBV7-2	TRBJ2-7
CASSFGEETQYF	TRBV5-4	TRBJ2-5
CAWRRGGTDTQYF	TRBV30	TRBJ2-3